Listed here are 15 T cell receptor beta chains from one sample, sequenced in a study of Graves' ophthalmopathy and Graves' hyperthyroidism. Amplification of the TCR beta CDR3 regions used RNA transcripts (as template). HTBI-primed RT-PCR formed the first round, and a multiplex PCR formed the second. TCRdb recomputed calls from the multiplex PCR reads with MiXCR, one row per CDR3 protein. Among hundreds of thousands of distinct CDR3 sequences listed, roughly two fifths were seen once. The material sequenced was peripheral blood. These receptors all stem from an adult man with Graves' ophthalmopathy.

This chain links TRBV10-3 with TRBJ1-2, with TRBD1 as a possible D gene (5 bases). V lost 3 bases and J 8 bases, leaving 16 bases between the germline ends. The germline V gene encodes CDR1 ENHRY and CDR2 SYGVKD. This CDR3 contains 14 residues. CDR3 residues: CAISDATGRRGYTF. For the CDR3, the DNA is TGTGCCATCAGTGACGCAACGGGGCGAAGGGGCTACACCTTC.

The chain combines TRBV29-1 with TRBJ1-1, with 8 bases lining up with TRBD1. This CDR3 region has 15 residues. The J segment lost 3 bases and the V segment lost 8 bases, leaving 14 bases of the junction unmatched. Germline values: CDR1 SQVTM, CDR2 ANQGSEA. CDR3 bases: TGCAGCTTGTCGGGTCAGGGGGCGTGGGACACTGAAGCTTTCTTT. Protein sequence: CSLSGQGAWDTEAFF.

The gene calls are TRBV15 and TRBJ2-5; D perhaps matches TRBD2 (6 bases). Germline V CDR1 and CDR2: LNHNV, YYDKDF (reference sequence). Between the trimmed V and J ends, which lost 0 bases and 9 bases, there was a span of 17 bases. This CDR3 comprises 15 residues. This chain's CDR3 is CATSRDAGLGQPQYF. For the CDR3, the DNA is TGTGCCACCAGCAGAGATGCGGGGTTGGGCCAGCCCCAGTACTTC.

This clonotype was seen only a few times. The J gene is TRBJ2-7, the V gene TRBV11-2; D might be TRBD2 (5 bases). Germline values: CDR1 SGHAT, CDR2 FQNNGV. CDR3 length equals 15 residues. Trimming shortened V by 4 bases and J by 7 bases, and 20 bases separated the two germline ends. The CDR3 loop reads CASSSNMQPSGEQYF. In DNA form, the CDR3 reads TGTGCCAGCAGCTCGAACATGCAACCCTCGGGAGAGCAGTACTTC.

J is TRBJ2-2 and V is TRBV24-1, with 7 bases lining up with TRBD1. The CDR3 has 14 residues. V lost 12 bases, J lost 4 bases, and 10 bases stayed unmatched. Germline V CDR1 and CDR2: KGHDR, SFDVKD. Here the CDR3 DNA reads TGTGCCTGGACCCGGGACAGTTTCACCGGGGAGCTGTTTTTT. It specifies CAWTRDSFTGELFF.

The V gene is TRBV19, the J gene TRBJ1-2; D unresolved. V lost 1 base to trimming and J lost 0 bases, with 9 bases between them. Germline V gives CDR1 LNHDA, CDR2 SQIVND (reference sequence). The CDR3 is made up of 15 amino acids. DNA for the CDR3: TGTGCCAGTAGTATAGGCGACGGCACTAACTATGGCTACACCTTC. Translation gives CASSIGDGTNYGYTF.

The chain uses TRBV29-1 and TRBJ2-7; the D is unclear. CDR1 is SQVTM and CDR2 is ANQGSEA in the germline V gene. The CDR3 extends over 10 amino acids. The ends were cut back, 4 bases at V and 7 bases at J, with 8 bases in the middle. CDR3 sequence (DNA): TGCAGCGTTGGGGTAGGGGAGCAGTACTTC. Translating it yields CSVGVGEQYF.

The V and J genes are TRBV25-1 and TRBJ1-2; D unresolved. Deletions cut 7 bases from V and 4 bases from J, with 10 bases between. The CDR3 runs 12 residues. Germline values: CDR1 MGHDK, CDR2 SYGVNS. This CDR3 reads CASTRSTYGYTF. The CDR3 bases are TGTGCCAGCACGAGAAGCACCTATGGCTACACCTTC.

This chain connects TRBV10-2 to TRBJ2-7; 11 bases are shared with TRBD1. Germline V gene lookup returns CDR1 WSHSY and CDR2 SAAADI. The CDR3 contains 13 residues. With V trimmed by 7 bases and J by 7 bases, 6 bases remained unmatched. In DNA, the CDR3 is TGCGCCAGCAATTGGGGACAGGGGGGTGAGCAGTACTTC. This encodes CASNWGQGGEQYF.

The chain joins TRBV29-1 to TRBJ2-7; TRBD2 agrees at 11 bases. The CDR3 consists of 14 residues. Germline trimming cut 8 bases from V and 7 bases from J; bases unmatched to any gene: 13. Germline V CDR1 and CDR2: SQVTM, ANQGSEA. CDR3 sequence reads: CSILSTSGAREQYF. CDR3 bases: TGCAGCATTCTATCGACTAGCGGGGCCCGTGAGCAGTACTTC.

Points on this clonotype: An end of the junction differs from the germline gene, which may be a read error. The CDR3 DNA reads TGTGCCAGCAGCCTGGAGGTGGGGGGCCCCCAAGGGACCCAGTACTTC. Encoded protein: CASSLEVGGPQGTQYF. The genes are TRBV9 and TRBJ2-5, with D perhaps TRBD1 or TRBD2 (6 bases each). The CDR3 runs 16 residues. CDR1 and CDR2 (germline): SGDLS, YYNGEE.

This chain joins TRBV24-1 and TRBJ2-2; weak D call: TRBD1 (5 bases). The CDR3 extends over 17 amino acids. V lost 4 bases to trimming and J lost 6 bases, with 20 bases between them. Germline-derived CDR1 and CDR2 are KGHDR and SFDVKD. The CDR3 here is CATSEPSGRVLSGELFF. The CDR3 DNA follows: TGTGCCACCAGTGAACCATCGGGCAGGGTCCTCTCCGGGGAGCTGTTTTTT.

The chain links TRBV10-1 to TRBJ2-5; D perhaps matches TRBD2 (5 bases). Trimming removed 10 bases from V and 4 bases from J, with 25 bases in between. Germline-derived CDR1 and CDR2 are WNHNN and SYGVQD (reference sequence). CDR3 length equals 16 residues. The CDR3 region has the DNA TGCGCCAACTGCAGTGAGGATCGGAGCCGGGGAGAGACCCAGTACTTC. Protein: CANCSEDRSRGETQYF.

This clonotype has a count of ten or more. The chain joins TRBV15 to TRBJ1-2, with unresolved D. With 3 bases removed from V and 2 bases from J, the gap between germline ends came to 7 bases. The CDR3 covers 13 residues. Germline assignment: CDR1 LNHNV and CDR2 YYDKDF (reference sequence). In nucleotides, the CDR3 is TGTGCCACCAGCAGCGGACGGAACTATGGCTACACCTTC. It specifies CATSSGRNYGYTF.

In this sample, this clonotype turned up once. Given the absence of the conserved phenylalanine or tryptophan at the CDR3 end, a read error is likely. The DNA is omitted, as the CDR3 cannot be located on it reliably, and the CDR3 follows TCRdb's listing. The V and J genes are TRBV12-3 or TRBV12-4 and TRBJ2-7; TRBD2, the D gene given by the table, was not confirmed from the DNA. The CDR3 comprises 9 residues, both ends counted. CDR3 loop: CASGTSRDT.